This T cell receptor beta chain was sequenced in a study of shared clonotypes between healthy human individuals. Findings of the study overall: The researchers took only blood, and tissue repertoires probably look different.

Every immunoSEQ plate was one replicate of a subset's evenly spread DNA. Here immunoSEQ multiplex PCR was the method, and the copy in TCRdb shows in-frame clones only, minus some. The profile shows about 470,000 clones, 70% to 80% of them singletons. From germline, CDR1 is MDHEN and CDR2 SYDVKM. The CDR3 totals 13 residues. V was trimmed by 2 bases and J by 4 bases, leaving 8 bases between them. Note on this clone: Its cognate antigen is unknown.

Every donor, a Caucasian adult, lived in Nashville, Tennessee. Sequencing was done on a sample of PBMCs. V usage is TRBV28 and J usage is TRBJ1-1; D unresolved. This TCR was recovered from a woman aged 40 to 50 in good health. Some clones in this sample may be carry-over from other donors' samples. The CDR3 loop is CASSLEWGTEAFF. As DNA, the CDR3 is TGTGCCAGCAGTTTAGAATGGGGCACTGAAGCTTTCTTT.